One and the same sample provided the 13 T cell receptor beta chains below, sequenced in a study of cytomegalovirus exposure and HLA in healthy donors. 60 Vbeta and 13 Jbeta primers were used in PCR. Profiled with immunoSEQ multiplex PCR; TCRdb holds only in-frame clones, not every one. The sample carries approximately 52,000 clones, approximately 80% recorded once. The sample comprised PBMCs. These receptors were taken from a female donor in good health and CMV-seronegative.

The chain couples TRBV21-1 to TRBJ2-2; the D call of TRBD1 is as the table states it, not checked on the DNA. TRBV21-1 counts as a pseudogene. This CDR3 has 15 amino acids. The CDR3 loop is CASSKKQENTGELFF. The CDR3 nucleotides read TGTGCCAGCAGCAAGAAGCAGGAGAACACCGGGGAGCTGTTTTTT.

This rearrangement joins TRBV19 to TRBJ2-5; 10 bases map to TRBD1. The CDR3 is 14 residues long. CDR1 and CDR2 from the germline V gene are LNHDA and SQIVND (reference sequence). J lost 3 bases, V lost 6 bases, and 4 bases had no gene match. The chain's CDR3 is CASRTGTGEETQYF. CDR3 coding DNA: TGTGCCAGTAGGACCGGGACAGGGGAAGAGACCCAGTACTTC.

This clone was recorded once. V and J are TRBV5-5 and TRBJ2-4, with 9 bases that match TRBD1. The germline V gene has CDR1 SGHKS and CDR2 YYEKEE (reference sequence). The CDR3 sequence is 16 residues long. V dropped 2 bases and J dropped 0; count of bases not matched to a gene: 3. DNA for the CDR3: TGTGCCAGCAGCTTACAGGGGGCTATAGCCAAAAACATTCAGTACTTC. Translating it yields CASSLQGAIAKNIQYF.

Of note for this clone: At one boundary the junction diverges from the germline segment, which might be a read error. This specimen includes other DNA sequences encoding the same CDR3. The rearrangement links TRBV28 to TRBJ2-7, with D possibly matching TRBD2 (7 bases). CDR1 is MDHEN, CDR2 SYDVKM, per germline. The CDR3 totals 14 residues. CDR3 residues: CASKLSGGFYEQYF. CDR3 coding DNA: TGTGCCAGCAAGCTGTCGGGGGGCTTCTACGAGCAATACTTC.

This chain joins TRBV29-1 and TRBJ1-4; D possibly corresponds to TRBD1 (5 bases). Per germline, CDR1 SQVTM and CDR2 ANQGSEA. Between the trimmed V and J ends, which lost 7 bases and 3 bases, there was a span of 12 bases. The length of the CDR3 is 13 residues. In nucleotides, the CDR3 is TGCAGCGGTTGGACGGGGGCTAATGAAAAACTGTTTTTT. Residues: CSGWTGANEKLFF.

This chain links TRBV7-2 with TRBJ2-6; D unresolved. V shed 2 bases and J shed 0 bases, with 17 bases lying between them. The CDR3 has 19 residues. In germline, CDR1 is SGHTA, CDR2 FQGNSA. The CDR3 sequence: CASSLRRILISSGANVLTF. CDR3 in DNA: TGTGCCAGCAGCTTAAGGCGGATTTTGATCAGCTCTGGGGCCAACGTCCTGACTTTC.

The chain uses TRBV28 and TRBJ1-2; 10 bases agree with TRBD1. CDR1 is MDHEN, CDR2 SYDVKM, per germline. J gave up 8 bases and V 2 bases, and 5 bases lay outside the gene matches. The CDR3 contains 14 residues. CDR3 DNA sequence: TGTGCCAGCAGTTTAGACAGGGGGCGAGAAGGCTACACCTTC. Amino acid sequence: CASSLDRGREGYTF.

The genes are TRBV28 and TRBJ2-7; 9 bases fit TRBD2. Per germline, CDR1 MDHEN and CDR2 SYDVKM. The V gene end was trimmed by 6 bases and the J gene end by 0 bases; junction bases not matched to a gene: 9. The CDR3 sequence is 16 residues long. The CDR3 sequence: CASSAPLAGSSYEQYF. As DNA, the CDR3 is TGTGCCAGCAGCGCACCCCTAGCGGGGAGCTCCTACGAGCAGTACTTC.

The chain combines TRBV19 with TRBJ2-3; 7 bases agree with TRBD2. The CDR3 loop spans 16 amino acids. The germline V gene encodes CDR1 LNHDA and CDR2 SQIVND (reference sequence). V lost 1 base, J lost 0 bases, and 4 bases stayed unmatched. In DNA form, the CDR3 reads TGTGCCAGTAGTATAGGGGGGGAGGGGAGCACAGATACGCAGTATTTT. Amino acid sequence: CASSIGGEGSTDTQYF.

J is TRBJ2-1 and V is TRBV5-4; 9 nucleotides line up with TRBD2. This CDR3 contains 15 residues. Losses at the gene ends were 6 bases for V and 5 bases for J; bases not matched to a gene: 9. Germline CDR1 SGHNT, CDR2 YYREEE (reference sequence). The CDR3 DNA follows: TGTGCCAGCACCTCGCAGGCTAGCGGGGACAATGAGCAGTTCTTC. This translates into CASTSQASGDNEQFF.

This sequence joins TRBV13 and TRBJ2-5, with D maybe TRBD1 (7 bases). The CDR3 extends over 16 amino acids. Trimming removed 1 base from V and 4 bases from J, with 16 bases in between. The germline V gene encodes CDR1 PRHDT and CDR2 FYEKMQ (reference sequence). This CDR3 is CASSLVEGAGRETQYF. Written as DNA, the CDR3 is TGTGCCAGCAGCTTAGTGGAGGGGGCGGGACGAGAGACCCAGTACTTC.

The chain has TRBV4-2 and TRBJ2-3; 10 nucleotides agree with TRBD1. J lost 4 bases, V lost 1 base, and 5 bases had no gene match. The CDR3 loop spans 16 amino acids. Germline V CDR1 and CDR2: LGHNA, YNFKEQ. CDR3 protein: CASSQAGQGFSDTQYF. The CDR3 nucleotides are TGTGCCAGCAGCCAAGCGGGACAGGGGTTCTCAGATACGCAGTATTTT.

The chain links TRBV18 to TRBJ2-5, with D possibly TRBD1 on 5 matching bases. TRBJ2-7 explains the end of the DNA better; the J call may be wrong. CDR1 and CDR2 (germline): KGHSH, LQKENI. CDR3 length equals 16 residues. The CDR3 DNA is TGTGCCAGCTCGCCAGCGACAGCAAGAAGCTCCTACGAGCAGTACTTC. Protein: CASSPATARSSYEQYF.